One T cell receptor (beta chain) is described in this entry. Its cognate antigen is unknown. The PCR ran on 60 Vbeta and 13 Jbeta primers. Sequenced by immunoSEQ multiplex PCR; TCRdb stores in-frame clones only, minus some. This sample carries around 120,000 clones, around two thirds of them seen once, and the ten largest clones take 3.8%. Donors consisted of healthy bone marrow donors. The sample belongs to a study of cytomegalovirus exposure and HLA in healthy donors. General study results and limits: Earlier analysis looked at TCR beta V segments, and most were productive about 90% or about 30% of the time. Investigators reported 150 to 200 TCR beta chains as tied to cytomegalovirus. CMV antigen specificity of three CMV-associated chains was confirmed in vitro.

The CDR3 consists of 15 residues. V lost 2 bases, J lost 1 base, and 2 bases stayed unmatched. CDR1 and CDR2 (germline): MNHEY, SMNVEV (reference sequence). The rearrangement joins TRBV27 to TRBJ2-7, with 10 bases matching TRBD1. The clonotype comes from a man younger than 45 in good health and CMV-seropositive. Input material: PBMCs. CDR3 in amino acids: CASSLRGQGSYEQYF. The CDR3, as DNA: TGTGCCAGCAGTTTAAGGGGACAGGGGTCCTACGAGCAGTACTTC.